These 24 T cell receptor beta chains were all obtained from the same sample, sequenced in a study of monozygotic twins with inflammatory bowel disease. No DNA is given; TCRdb re-called the 5' RACE reads and lists each CDR3 protein once. This table lists around 380,000 distinct CDR3 sequences. Sequenced input: blood. These receptor sequences come from a human donor with ulcerative colitis or Crohn's disease, or a healthy co-twin of an affected twin (not recorded which).

The chain recombines TRBV11-2 with TRBJ2-3; no DNA is available, so the TRBD2 call from TCRdb remains unchecked. Germline assignment: CDR1 SGHAT and CDR2 FQNNGV. This CDR3 spans 16 amino acids. This CDR3 is CASSLVAGAVTDTQYF.

The rearrangement links TRBV5-5 to TRBJ2-2; TCRdb's assignment of TRBD1 cannot be checked, as there is no DNA. The CDR3 is made up of 14 amino acids. Germline CDR1 is SGHKS and CDR2 is YYEKEE (reference sequence). The CDR3 region is CASRPGGVTGELFF.

The chain combines TRBV18 with TRBJ1-2; checking the TCRdb D call of TRBD1 is not possible without DNA. The CDR3 spans 15 residues. Per germline, CDR1 KGHSH and CDR2 LQKENI. CDR3 sequence reads: CASSPPTGAGYGYTF.

The gene calls are TRBV6-5 and TRBJ1-3. This CDR3 is built from 13 residues. Germline V gene lookup returns CDR1 MNHEY and CDR2 SVGAGI. This CDR3 reads CASSRIGGNTIYF.

This chain connects TRBV5-1 to TRBJ1-4. The germline V gene has CDR1 SGHRS and CDR2 YFSETQ. The CDR3 loop spans 13 amino acids. CDR3 region: CASSLGQNEKLFF.

V is TRBV6-5 and J is TRBJ2-6. This CDR3 has 12 residues. From germline, CDR1 is MNHEY and CDR2 SVGAGI. CDR3 sequence reads: CASRTRANVLTF.

The chain joins TRBV27 to TRBJ2-7; TCRdb indicates TRBD1, and absent DNA this call remains unverified. This CDR3 spans 15 amino acids. The V gene's germline CDR1 is MNHEY and CDR2 SMNVEV (reference sequence). The CDR3 spells CASSLTLGGGWEQYF.

The chain uses TRBV7-9 and TRBJ1-1. Germline lookup yields CDR1 SEHNR and CDR2 FQNEAQ (reference sequence). The CDR3 spans 14 residues. This CDR3 reads CASSLRSRNTEAFF. The full variable domain, in which reference TRBV7-9 and TRBJ1-1 provide the parts outside the CDR3, is DTGVSQNPRHKITKRGQNVTFRCDPISEHNRLYWYRQTLGQGPEFLTYFQNEAQLEKSRLLSDRFSAERPKGSFSTLEIQRTEQGDSAMYLCASSLRSRNTEAFFGQGTRLTVV.

This chain joins TRBV24-1 and TRBJ1-2. The germline gives CDR1 KGHDR, CDR2 SFDVKD. There are 13 residues in the CDR3. The CDR3 here is CATSDLGSYGYTF.

The chain links TRBV5-1 to TRBJ2-7; absent DNA, TCRdb's TRBD1 call cannot be checked. Germline V gene data show CDR1 as SGHRS and CDR2 as YFSETQ. This CDR3 is built from 15 residues. The CDR3 loop is CASSHNPDSSYEQYF. The entire variable domain, with the rest obtained from reference TRBV5-1 and TRBJ2-7, is as follows: KAGVTQTPRYLIKTRGQQVTLSCSPISGHRSVSWYQQTPGQGLQFLFEYFSETQRNKGNFPGRFSGRQFSNSRSEMNVSTLELGDSALYLCASSHNPDSSYEQYFGPGTRLTVT.

The J gene is TRBJ1-5, the V gene TRBV27; there is no DNA to check the TCRdb D call of TRBD1. Germline CDR1 MNHEY, CDR2 SMNVEV (reference sequence). There are 18 residues in the CDR3. CDR3 loop: CASSSVRTGGIRTQPQHF.

This rearrangement joins TRBV18 to TRBJ2-1. The CDR3 loop spans 16 amino acids. Germline V gene data show CDR1 as KGHSH and CDR2 as LQKENI. CDR3 loop: CASSPVGTSSYNEQFF. Filled out from reference TRBV18 and TRBJ2-1, the complete variable domain reads NAGVMQNPRHLVRRRGQEARLRCSPMKGHSHVYWYRQLPEEGLKFMVYLQKENIIDESGMPKERFSAEFPKEGPSILRIQQVVRGDSAAYFCASSPVGTSSYNEQFFGPGTRLTVL.

The chain links TRBV7-2 to TRBJ2-7; the TCRdb D gene call, TRBD1, has no DNA to confirm it. The CDR3 spans 16 residues. Germline V CDR1 and CDR2: SGHTA, FQGNSA. CDR3 in amino acids: CASSFYPDRPYYEQYF.

The V gene is TRBV3-1, the J gene TRBJ2-7. The length of the CDR3 is 14 residues. Looked up from germline, CDR1 is LGHDT and CDR2 is YNNKEL (reference sequence). CDR3 region: CASSQDPQAYEQYF.

J is TRBJ2-5 and V is TRBV28; TCRdb gives TRBD1 as the D gene, but with no DNA this cannot be confirmed. Germline V CDR1 and CDR2: MDHEN, SYDVKM. The CDR3 spans 15 residues. The CDR3 sequence is CASRPFHGHKETQYF.

The chain uses TRBV5-5 and TRBJ2-7; absent DNA, TCRdb's TRBD1 call cannot be checked. Germline CDR1 is SGHKS and CDR2 is YYEKEE (reference sequence). The CDR3 totals 15 residues. The CDR3 is CASSPREGSSYEQYF.

The chain has TRBV27 and TRBJ2-1; TCRdb selects TRBD1, and the lack of DNA leaves this call unchecked. The CDR3 is made up of 16 amino acids. The germline V gene has CDR1 MNHEY and CDR2 SMNVEV (reference sequence). The CDR3 reads CASSLFGGDSYNEQFF.

This sequence joins TRBV5-4 and TRBJ2-7. The V gene's germline CDR1 is SGHNT and CDR2 YYREEE (reference sequence). This CDR3 spans 11 amino acids. The CDR3: CASSLGESRCF.

The chain joins TRBV5-1 to TRBJ2-5; with no DNA, the TCRdb D assignment of TRBD1 cannot be verified. The germline V gene encodes CDR1 SGHRS and CDR2 YFSETQ. The CDR3 covers 14 residues. The CDR3 loop reads CASSFYWGRETQYF.

This chain links TRBV20-1 with TRBJ2-7; TCRdb selects TRBD1, and the lack of DNA leaves this call unchecked. Germline V gives CDR1 DFQATT, CDR2 SNEGSKA (reference sequence). The CDR3 has 14 amino acids. CDR3 in amino acids: CSARSREGLYEQYF.

This chain joins TRBV6-4 and TRBJ2-2. CDR3 length: 12 residues. Germline CDR1 MRHNA, CDR2 SNTAGT. CDR3 sequence reads: CASRNMAGELFF.

This sequence joins TRBV20-1 and TRBJ2-5. The CDR3 loop spans 12 amino acids. Germline V CDR1 and CDR2: DFQATT, SNEGSKA (reference sequence). The CDR3: CSARLESETQYF.

The rearrangement links TRBV6-6 to TRBJ2-4; TCRdb's D call of TRBD2 is untestable without DNA. The length of the CDR3 is 14 residues. CDR1 is MNHNY and CDR2 is SVGAGI in the germline V gene (reference sequence). Here the CDR3 reads CASSPLDAGHIQYF.

The chain is built from TRBV20-1 and TRBJ2-5; TCRdb names TRBD1, which stays unverified in the absence of DNA. Germline CDR1 and CDR2: DFQATT and SNEGSKA (reference sequence). CDR3 length: 16 amino acids. The CDR3 loop reads CSAIRTGRILQETQYF.